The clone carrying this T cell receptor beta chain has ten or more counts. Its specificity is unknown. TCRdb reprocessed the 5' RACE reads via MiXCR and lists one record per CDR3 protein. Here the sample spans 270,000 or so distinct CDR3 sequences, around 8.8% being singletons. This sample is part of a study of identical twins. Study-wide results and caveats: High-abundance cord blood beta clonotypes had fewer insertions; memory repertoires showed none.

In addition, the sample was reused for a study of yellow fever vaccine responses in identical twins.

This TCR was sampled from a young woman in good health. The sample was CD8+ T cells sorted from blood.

For the CDR3, the DNA is TGCGCCAGCAGCCAAACCGGGACAGGGGGCTACGAGCAGTACTTC. As protein: CASSQTGTGGYEQYF. The genes are TRBV4-1 and TRBJ2-7; 11 bases are a match to TRBD1. The J segment lost 3 bases and the V segment lost 2 bases, leaving 3 bases of the junction unmatched. CDR3 length equals 15 residues. CDR1 is MGHRA, CDR2 YSYEKL, per germline.